One sample yielded the 11 T cell receptor beta chains listed below, sequenced in a study of spatial heterogeneity in lung cancer. Findings and limits, study-wide: Expanded intratumoral alpha and beta TCR counts tracked tumor mutation counts.

As for time point: sample taken at primary tumor resection. Each CDR3 protein gets one entry after TCRdb re-called the 5' RACE reads with MiXCR. The sample consists of 4,800 or so distinct CDR3 sequences, around an eighth of them appearing once. Their specific antigens are unknown. The specimen was lung tumor tissue, collected at surgery. These receptor sequences come from a male donor with early-stage non-small cell lung cancer.

This clonotype was counted many times. This beta chain is a stray read from a library made for alpha chains; its abundance is not meaningful. The V gene is TRBV25-1, the J gene TRBJ2-7, with D possibly being TRBD1 or TRBD2 (5 bases each). Germline V CDR1 and CDR2: MGHDK, SYGVNS. V gave up 3 bases and J gave up 12 bases, with 15 bases separating them. This CDR3 spans 12 amino acids. CDR3 sequence (DNA): TGTGCCAGCAGTGAGGGGGATGTTGGACTGTACTTC. This sequence encodes CASSEGDVGLYF.

This clonotype came up many times. Within a library made for alpha chains, this beta chain is off target, and its count is uninformative. The CDR3 coding sequence is TGCAGTGCTAACCCCGCCAGGGCTTTGAGACAGCCCCAGCATTTT. Its translation: CSANPARALRQPQHF. The V and J genes are TRBV20-1 and TRBJ1-5; D possibly corresponds to TRBD1 (5 bases). V lost 4 bases and J 7 bases, leaving 20 bases between the germline ends. CDR1 is DFQATT and CDR2 is SNEGSKA in the germline V gene (reference sequence). The CDR3 extends over 15 amino acids.

Many counts were recorded for this clonotype. The size of this beta chain means little, since it is a stray read in a library made for alpha chains. The CDR3 here is CASSQDRGTSPNYNEQFF. In DNA, the CDR3 is TGCGCCAGCAGCCAAGATCGAGGGACTAGCCCTAATTACAATGAGCAGTTCTTC. The chain uses TRBV4-1 and TRBJ2-1; 9 bases agree with TRBD2. Per the germline V gene, CDR1 is MGHRA and CDR2 is YSYEKL. With 0 bases clipped from V and 4 bases from J, the junction kept 10 bases outside the gene matches. The CDR3 is 18 amino acids.

This clonotype ranks as medium-sized (0.01 to 0.1%). This beta chain lies outside the target of a library built for alpha chains; its clone size means little. The rearrangement uses TRBV7-9 and TRBJ2-7; 9 bases map to TRBD2. Germline V CDR1 and CDR2: SEHNR, FQNEAQ (reference sequence). There are 15 residues in the CDR3. V shed 3 bases and J 7 bases; nucleotides not matched to a gene: 10. The CDR3 sequence is CASSLISGGEREQYF. The CDR3 nucleotides read TGTGCCAGCAGCTTGATTAGCGGGGGCGAAAGGGAGCAGTACTTC.

This clonotype is deemed large. This beta chain turned up in a library designed for alpha chains; as an off-target read, its abundance says little. The rearrangement joins TRBV4-3 to TRBJ1-2; D is possibly TRBD1 (6 bases). CDR1 LGHNA and CDR2 YSLEER come from the germline V gene. The V end was cut by 0 bases, the J end by 4 bases, with 6 bases between. The CDR3 has 13 amino acids. In DNA, the CDR3 is TGCGCCAGCAGCCAAGACAGGGGCTATGGCTACACCTTC. Protein sequence: CASSQDRGYGYTF.

This clonotype occurred a few times. A much larger clone lies one base from this, so it may be a read error. Found in a library prepared for alpha chains, this beta chain is an off-target read, and its abundance has little meaning. The chain recombines TRBV4-3 with TRBJ2-1; possibly TRBD1 or TRBD2 for D (5 bases each). V gave up 1 base and J gave up 11 bases, with 18 bases separating them. There are 15 residues in the CDR3. Germline V gene lookup returns CDR1 LGHNA and CDR2 YSLEER. In nucleotides, the CDR3 is TGCGCCAGCAGCCAAGGAGAGCGGATGGGGCATAAGCAGTTCTTC. It translates to CASSQGERMGHKQFF.

There are many counts of this clonotype. Because this beta chain is a stray read in a library intended to capture alpha chains, its abundance should not be given much weight. The chain employs TRBV20-1 and TRBJ2-5, with D maybe TRBD2 (7 bases). Germline CDR1 is DFQATT and CDR2 is SNEGSKA (reference sequence). The CDR3 totals 14 residues. Deletions cut 4 bases from V and 5 bases from J, with 17 bases between. The CDR3 coding sequence is TGCAGTGCTACTAGGGGGGGCTTGAGGGAGACCCAGTACTTC. The encoded protein is CSATRGGLRETQYF.

In the case of this clonotype: A library prepared for alpha chains yielded this beta chain as an off-target read; its size is of little meaning. The chain recombines TRBV20-1 with TRBJ2-3; 11 bases align to TRBD2. Germline trimming cut 0 bases from V and 5 bases from J; bases unmatched to any gene: 7. Germline V CDR1 and CDR2: DFQATT, SNEGSKA (reference sequence). The CDR3 is 16 residues long. CDR3 region: CSARDLTSGIQDTQYF. CDR3 bases: TGCAGTGCTAGAGATTTGACTAGCGGGATCCAAGATACGCAGTATTTT.

This clonotype was seen many times. This beta chain represents an off-target read in a library built for alpha chains; its size is of limited meaning. The chain employs TRBV5-8 and TRBJ2-7; D is possibly TRBD2 (6 bases). The V end was cut by 0 bases, the J end by 11 bases, with 9 bases between. The CDR3 consists of 11 residues. Germline V gene data show CDR1 as SGHTS and CDR2 as YDEGEE. DNA of the CDR3: TGTGCCAGCAGCTTGGTTGGAGGGAAGTACTTC. Amino acids: CASSLVGGKYF.

This clonotype ranks as medium-sized. This beta chain appears as a stray read in a library generated for alpha chains; its size is not informative. The J gene is TRBJ1-2, the V gene TRBV6-5; 8 bases line up with TRBD1. Per the germline V gene, CDR1 is MNHEY and CDR2 is SVGAGI. V dropped 0 bases and J dropped 6; count of bases not matched to a gene: 6. The CDR3 totals 15 residues. The CDR3 is CASSYSRQGLDGYTF. CDR3 nucleotides: TGTGCCAGCAGTTACTCGAGACAGGGGCTGGATGGCTACACCTTC.

This clonotype occurred many times. This beta chain came through as a stray read in a library set up for alpha chains, and its size says little. Here the CDR3 reads CASSLSQNEQFF. The CDR3 nucleotides are TGTGCCAGCAGCTTATCCCAAAATGAGCAGTTCTTC. The V and J genes are TRBV7-2 and TRBJ2-1; D call uncertain. This CDR3 is 12 amino acids long. Trimming shortened V by 2 bases and J by 7 bases, and 6 bases separated the two germline ends. Germline V CDR1 and CDR2: SGHTA, FQGNSA.